What follows is one T cell receptor beta chain and its context. This sample stems from a study of radiotherapy plus CTLA-4 blockade in lung cancer. Looking at the study overall: Objective responses were observed in 15% to 20% of patients, and disease control was achieved by about 30%.

Only in-frame clones appear in the TCRdb table, and some are missing; sequencing was by immunoSEQ multiplex PCR. The sample contains about 120,000 clones, around 75% of which appear only once. The CDR3 totals 14 residues. Per the germline V gene, CDR1 is MDHEN and CDR2 is SYDVKM. Trimming cost V 7 bases and J 0 bases; bases outside gene matches: 3. The sequence derives from a human donor with non-small cell lung cancer who had a partial response to radiotherapy plus ipilimumab. Specimen: peripheral blood, collected from a patient treated with radiotherapy plus ipilimumab. The rearrangement links TRBV28 to TRBJ2-1; 7 bases are shared with TRBD1. The DNA of the CDR3 is TGTGCCAGCACCCGGGACAGCTCCTACAATGAGCAGTTCTTC. The encoded protein is CASTRDSSYNEQFF.